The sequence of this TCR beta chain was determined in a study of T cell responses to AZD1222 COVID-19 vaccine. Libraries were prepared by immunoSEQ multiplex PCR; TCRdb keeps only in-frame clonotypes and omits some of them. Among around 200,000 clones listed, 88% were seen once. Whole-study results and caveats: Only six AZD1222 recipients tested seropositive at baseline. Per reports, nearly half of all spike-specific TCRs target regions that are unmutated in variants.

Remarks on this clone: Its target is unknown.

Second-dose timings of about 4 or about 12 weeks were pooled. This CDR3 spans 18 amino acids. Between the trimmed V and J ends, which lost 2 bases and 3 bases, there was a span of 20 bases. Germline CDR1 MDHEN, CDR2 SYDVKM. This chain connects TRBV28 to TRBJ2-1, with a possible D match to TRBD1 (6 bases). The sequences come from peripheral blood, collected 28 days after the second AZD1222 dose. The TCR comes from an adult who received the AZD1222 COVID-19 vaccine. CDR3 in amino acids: CASSLRGHLLRGYNEQFF. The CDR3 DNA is TGTGCCAGCAGTTTACGGGGACATCTTCTTAGGGGCTACAATGAGCAGTTCTTC.